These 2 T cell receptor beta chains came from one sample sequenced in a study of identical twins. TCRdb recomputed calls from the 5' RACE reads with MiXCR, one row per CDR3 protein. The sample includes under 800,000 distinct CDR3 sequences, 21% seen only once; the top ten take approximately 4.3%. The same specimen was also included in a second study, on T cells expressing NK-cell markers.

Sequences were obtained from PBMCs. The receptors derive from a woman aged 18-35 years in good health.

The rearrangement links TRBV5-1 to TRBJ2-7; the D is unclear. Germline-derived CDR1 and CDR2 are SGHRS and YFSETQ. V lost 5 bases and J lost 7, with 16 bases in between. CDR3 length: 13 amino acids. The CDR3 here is CASRVDKGPEQYF. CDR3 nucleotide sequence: TGCGCCAGCAGGGTCGACAAAGGTCCTGAGCAGTACTTC.

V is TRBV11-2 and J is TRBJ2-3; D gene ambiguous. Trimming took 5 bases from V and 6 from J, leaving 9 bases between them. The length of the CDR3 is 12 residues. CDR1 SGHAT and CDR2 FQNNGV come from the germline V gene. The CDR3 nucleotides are TGTGCCAGCAGCCCTGTGCGGGATACGCAGTATTTT. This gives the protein CASSPVRDTQYF.